This T cell receptor beta chain stems from a study of cytomegalovirus exposure and HLA in healthy donors. Study at large: As released early, the data held approximately 80 million unique TCRs from HLA-typed donors. Study outcomes and limitations: Across donors, most TCRs were seen rarely, yet some public ones were widespread. The listing of roughly 160 TCR beta chains classed them as cytomegalovirus-associated.

The germline gives CDR1 SGHTA, CDR2 FQGNSA. The CDR3 is 14 residues long. The ends were cut back, 1 base at V and 4 bases at J, with 10 bases in the middle. For this clone: Its matching antigen is unknown.

It was with 60 Vbeta and 13 Jbeta primers that the PCR ran. Produced via immunoSEQ multiplex PCR; TCRdb's table is partial and in-frame only. The sample lists 120,000 or so clones, over 65% occurring once. The chain is built from TRBV7-2 and TRBJ1-2, with D perhaps matching TRBD1 (5 bases). Sequenced sample: PBMCs. The receptor comes from a woman in her thirties or forties in good health and CMV-seronegative. The CDR3 spells CASSLEAGGYGYTF. The CDR3 nucleotides read TGTGCCAGCAGCTTAGAGGCGGGGGGCTATGGCTACACCTTC. The entire variable domain, with the rest obtained from reference TRBV7-2 and TRBJ1-2, is as follows: GAGVSQSPSNKVTEKGKDVELRCDPISGHTALYWYRQSLGQGLEFLIYFQGNSAPDKSGLPSDRFSAERTGGSVSTLTIQRTQQEDSAVYLCASSLEAGGYGYTFGSGTRLTVV.